This T cell receptor beta chain was captured by sequencing in a study of blood T cell repertoires in COVID-19. This clone was seen a single time. Looked up from germline, CDR1 is SGHTA and CDR2 is FQGTGA. V lost 0 bases, J lost 7 bases, and 8 bases stayed unmatched. The CDR3 covers 17 residues. Here immunoSEQ multiplex PCR was the method, and the copy in TCRdb shows in-frame clones only, minus some. This table has some 200,000 clones, about 87% appearing once. The chain has TRBV7-3 and TRBJ2-7; 14 positions match TRBD2. Material: peripheral blood. The source of this sequence is a man aged 70 or older with acute or convalescent COVID-19. CDR3 nucleotide sequence: TGTGCCAGCAGCTTAACGCGGACTAGCGGGAGGACACGGGAGCAGTACTTC. This translates into CASSLTRTSGRTREQYF.